This TCR beta chain was documented in a study of molecular identifiers for immune sequencing clone quantification. TCRdb called the PCR reads again in MiXCR, with one record for every CDR3 protein. The sample lists roughly 320,000 distinct CDR3 sequences; roughly a fifth were seen once. The sample holds many counts of this clonotype. V lost 6 bases, J lost 6 bases, and 8 bases lay in between. The CDR3 sequence is 12 residues long. What was sequenced was naive CD8+ T cells from blood, with Jurkat cell RNA spiked in. As to subset: FACS-sorted CD8+CD4-CCR7+CD45RA+ naive T cells. This receptor was identified in a human donor in good health. Some libraries in this study had Jurkat cell RNA spiked in. The chain couples TRBV12-3 or TRBV12-4 to TRBJ2-2; D gene unclear. The CDR3 DNA is TGTGCCAGCAGACCAATCCCCGGGGAGCTGTTTTTT. This translates into CASRPIPGELFF.